These 28 T cell receptor beta chains originate from one sample sequenced in a study of T cell changes during pregnancy in multiple sclerosis. Sequencing used immunoSEQ multiplex PCR; TCRdb keeps in-frame clones, though not all of them. The data hold more than 100,000 clones, with 92% observed a single time. The sequencing used peripheral blood, collected after pregnancy. These receptors originate from a female donor with multiple sclerosis, enrolled in a pregnancy study.

V and J are TRBV28 and TRBJ2-7, with D possibly matching TRBD2 (5 bases). V was trimmed by 4 bases and J by 1 base, leaving 14 bases between them. Germline loops: CDR1 MDHEN, CDR2 SYDVKM. The CDR3 has 15 residues. CDR3 coding DNA: TGTGCCAGCAGTTCCCAGGCGGGTGGGTCCTACGAGCAGTACTTC. Its translation: CASSSQAGGSYEQYF.

This chain links TRBV27 with TRBJ2-7; 7 bases match TRBD2. The ends lost 6 bases at V and 4 bases at J; junction bases unmatched: 3. CDR3 length: 12 amino acids. The germline gives CDR1 MNHEY, CDR2 SMNVEV (reference sequence). As DNA, the CDR3 is TGTGCCAGCAGCGGACTAGGGTACGAGCAGTACTTC. Protein sequence: CASSGLGYEQYF.

This clone occurred a few times. The V gene is TRBV2, the J gene TRBJ1-2; TRBD1 agrees at 8 bases. This CDR3 comprises 13 residues. Unmatched junction bases numbered 8, after V lost 7 bases and J lost 7 bases. From germline, CDR1 is SNHLY and CDR2 FYNNEI. CDR3 residues: CASTLDRARGYTF. The CDR3 DNA sequence: TGTGCCAGCACCTTGGACAGGGCCCGTGGCTACACCTTC.

This chain links TRBV2 with TRBJ1-1, with D perhaps matching TRBD1 (5 bases). V was cut by 9 bases and J by 4 bases, with 9 bases left in between. This CDR3 region has 11 residues. CDR1 and CDR2 from the germline V gene are SNHLY and FYNNEI. CDR3 nucleotide sequence: TGTGCCAGTCGGGGGGGCACTGAAGCTTTCTTT. Translation gives CASRGGTEAFF. Based on the CDR3 plus reference TRBV2 and TRBJ1-1, the full variable domain is EPEVTQTPSHQVTQMGQEVILRCVPISNHLYFYWYRQILGQKVEFLVSFYNNEISEKSEIFDDQFSVERPDGSNFTLKIRSTKLEDSAMYFCASRGGTEAFFGQGTRLTVV.

V gene TRBV5-1 combines with J gene TRBJ2-1; maybe TRBD1 (5 bases). CDR3 length equals 16 residues. V was trimmed by 2 bases and J by 0 bases, leaving 12 bases between them. The germline V gene has CDR1 SGHRS and CDR2 YFSETQ. CDR3: CASSFQGGGSYNEQFF. The CDR3 DNA follows: TGCGCCAGCAGCTTCCAGGGTGGCGGCTCCTACAATGAGCAGTTCTTC. The full variable domain, with the rest looked up from reference TRBV5-1 and TRBJ2-1, is KAGVTQTPRYLIKTRGQQVTLSCSPISGHRSVSWYQQTPGQGLQFLFEYFSETQRNKGNFPGRFSGRQFSNSRSEMNVSTLELGDSALYLCASSFQGGGSYNEQFFGPGTRLTVL.

The chain has TRBV18 and TRBJ2-3; TRBD1 aligns across 7 bases. J lost 2 bases, V lost 3 bases, and 8 bases had no gene match. The germline gives CDR1 KGHSH, CDR2 LQKENI. This CDR3 spans 16 amino acids. CDR3 coding DNA: TGTGCCAGCTCACCTAAAGGGGGCTCCCTCACAGATACGCAGTATTTT. Translation gives CASSPKGGSLTDTQYF.

The rearrangement joins TRBV9 to TRBJ2-5, with a weak D call TRBD2 (6 bases). CDR1 is SGDLS, CDR2 YYNGEE, per germline. The CDR3 loop spans 15 amino acids. The V gene lost 0 bases and the J gene lost 4 bases, with 13 bases spanning the gap. In DNA, the CDR3 is TGTGCCAGCAGCGTAGATCCTCTAGCGAGAGAGACCCAGTACTTC. The encoded protein is CASSVDPLARETQYF.

J is TRBJ1-1 and V is TRBV7-3, with 7 bases lining up with TRBD1. Germline lookup yields CDR1 SGHTA and CDR2 FQGTGA. V was clipped by 5 bases and J by 1 base; unmatched bases: 4. The CDR3 is 14 amino acids. Here the CDR3 reads CASSPGTENTEAFF. The CDR3 DNA is TGTGCCAGCAGCCCCGGGACAGAGAACACTGAAGCTTTCTTT.

This clone was counted a single time. This chain joins TRBV5-1 and TRBJ1-1; maybe TRBD1 (5 bases). CDR1 and CDR2 (germline): SGHRS, YFSETQ. The CDR3 runs 14 residues. V lost 2 bases and J lost 0, with 8 bases in between. The CDR3 DNA reads as TGCGCCAGCAGCTTAGGGGTTTTGAACACTGAAGCTTTCTTT. It specifies CASSLGVLNTEAFF.

The chain couples TRBV19 to TRBJ2-4; 7 positions match TRBD2. This CDR3 region has 15 residues. With V trimmed by 9 bases and J by 0 bases, 8 bases remained unmatched. In germline, CDR1 is LNHDA, CDR2 SQIVND (reference sequence). The CDR3 region is CASTSGILAKNIQYF. CDR3 DNA: TGTGCCAGCACGAGCGGGATTCTAGCCAAAAACATTCAGTACTTC. Full variable domain (remainder filled in from reference TRBV19 and TRBJ2-4): DGGITQSPKYLFRKEGQNVTLSCEQNLNHDAMYWYRQDPGQGLRLIYYSQIVNDFQKGDIAEGYSVSREKKESFPLTVTSAQKNPTAFYLCASTSGILAKNIQYFGAGTRLSVL.

The chain recombines TRBV6-1 with TRBJ2-4; 11 nucleotides agree with TRBD2. V trimming: 1 base; J trimming: 4 bases; junction bases outside the gene matches: 15. Germline CDR1 MNHNS, CDR2 SASEGT. The length of the CDR3 is 20 residues. The CDR3 loop reads CASSEDLFLAGGTGKNIQYF. CDR3 sequence (DNA): TGTGCCAGCAGTGAAGACCTTTTCTTAGCGGGGGGGACAGGGAAAAACATTCAGTACTTC.

V is TRBV30 and J is TRBJ1-5, with unresolved D. Trimming took 0 bases from V and 6 from J, leaving 12 bases between them. The germline CDR1 and CDR2 sequences are GTSNPN and SVGIG (reference sequence). This CDR3 is 14 amino acids long. This CDR3 is CAWSVTRIGQPQHF. DNA of the CDR3: TGTGCCTGGAGTGTGACCAGGATCGGTCAGCCCCAGCATTTT.

The rearrangement uses TRBV5-4 and TRBJ2-1; tentatively, D is TRBD2 (6 bases). Deletions cut 1 base from V and 7 bases from J, with 15 bases between. The CDR3 spans 15 residues. Germline V gene lookup returns CDR1 SGHNT and CDR2 YYREEE (reference sequence). CDR3 in amino acids: CASSLLAGPGNEQFF. In DNA form, the CDR3 reads TGTGCCAGCAGCTTGTTGGCGGGACCTGGGAATGAGCAGTTCTTC.

On this clone itself: Other DNA sequences in this sample translate to the same CDR3. V is TRBV9 and J is TRBJ1-3; possible D gene TRBD1, 5 bases. The CDR3 totals 15 residues. V was shortened by 0 bases and J by 0 bases, with 7 bases between the two germline ends. The V gene's germline CDR1 is SGDLS and CDR2 YYNGEE. The CDR3 is CASSVGDSSGNTIYF. As DNA, the CDR3 is TGTGCCAGCAGCGTAGGAGACAGCTCTGGAAACACCATATATTTT.

The chain combines TRBV21-1 with TRBJ2-7; no check of the table's D call, TRBD1, against the DNA was made. TRBV21-1 is described as a pseudogene. This CDR3 is 15 amino acids long. The CDR3 sequence: CASSKGGQENYEQYF. The CDR3 nucleotides are TGTGCCAGCAGCAAAGGCGGACAGGAGAACTACGAGCAGTACTTC.

This clone has just one count. V usage is TRBV18 and J usage is TRBJ2-7; no clear D. V lost 3 bases and J lost 7, with 13 bases in between. The CDR3 loop spans 13 amino acids. The germline CDR1 and CDR2 sequences are KGHSH and LQKENI. The CDR3 coding sequence is TGTGCCAGCTCACCCTCGATGAGCCGGGAGCAGTACTTC. It is translated as CASSPSMSREQYF.

This rearrangement joins TRBV20-1 to TRBJ1-1; D ambiguous. The germline V and J ends were trimmed by 6 bases and 4 bases, with 9 bases remaining between them. Germline values: CDR1 DFQATT, CDR2 SNEGSKA (reference sequence). The CDR3 consists of 11 residues. This CDR3 is CSAAAVTEAFF. In nucleotides, the CDR3 is TGCAGTGCAGCGGCCGTCACTGAAGCTTTCTTT.

The chain recombines TRBV7-9 with TRBJ1-2, with 11 bases identical to TRBD1. The germline CDR1 and CDR2 sequences are SEHNR and FQNEAQ (reference sequence). The CDR3 length is 15 residues. The V segment lost 2 bases and the J segment 4 bases; nucleotides outside the gene matches: 3. The CDR3 DNA is TGTGCCAGCAGCTTACGGACAGGGGGCGTCTATGGCTACACCTTC. Protein product: CASSLRTGGVYGYTF.

The V call is TRBV29-1, the J call TRBJ2-7, with D perhaps TRBD1 (6 bases). The CDR3 loop spans 13 amino acids. CDR1 is SQVTM, CDR2 ANQGSEA, per germline. Trimming took off 4 bases at V and 6 bases at J, with 16 bases between the two ends. In DNA, the CDR3 is TGCAGCGTTGCTGGTACAGGGCTGGCCGAGCAGTACTTC. As protein: CSVAGTGLAEQYF.

The genes are TRBV4-1 and TRBJ1-6; TRBD1 agrees at 7 bases. Unmatched junction bases numbered 6, after V lost 0 bases and J lost 7 bases. CDR1 is MGHRA, CDR2 YSYEKL, per germline. CDR3 size: 16 residues. Written as DNA, the CDR3 is TGCGCCAGCAGCCAAGATCCGAGGGGGCCAAATTCACCCCTCCACTTT. The encoded protein is CASSQDPRGPNSPLHF.

This chain joins TRBV7-3 and TRBJ2-1; D is perhaps TRBD1 (6 bases). The CDR3 runs 15 residues. Germline CDR1 reads SGHTA; CDR2 reads FQGTGA. V was clipped by 5 bases and J by 0 bases, with 11 bases between them. Written as DNA, the CDR3 is TGTGCCAGCAGCCCTCAGGGGAGCTCCTACAATGAGCAGTTCTTC. Its translation: CASSPQGSSYNEQFF. Full variable domain (outside the CDR3, taken from reference TRBV7-3 and TRBJ2-1): GAGVSQTPSNKVTEKGKYVELRCDPISGHTALYWYRQSLGQGPEFLIYFQGTGAADDSGLPNDRFFAVRPEGSVSTLKIQRTERGDSAVYLCASSPQGSSYNEQFFGPGTRLTVL.

V gene TRBV9 combines with J gene TRBJ2-5; 10 nucleotides agree with TRBD2. The CDR3 is made up of 15 amino acids. Losses at the gene ends were 4 bases for V and 4 bases for J; bases not matched to a gene: 7. CDR1 and CDR2 (germline): SGDLS, YYNGEE. The CDR3 reads CASSTPAGGLETQYF. The CDR3 DNA is TGTGCCAGCAGCACCCCAGCGGGGGGGCTAGAGACCCAGTACTTC.

This clone was counted once. The chain employs TRBV9 and TRBJ2-1, with TRBD2 as a possible D gene (6 bases). In germline, CDR1 is SGDLS, CDR2 YYNGEE. This CDR3 is 15 amino acids long. Trimming removed 0 bases at V and 6 bases at J, with 13 bases between. CDR3 amino acids: CASSVGAGYVNEQFF. The CDR3 DNA reads as TGTGCCAGCAGCGTAGGGGCGGGATATGTCAATGAGCAGTTCTTC.

V and J are TRBV9 and TRBJ2-7; D is ambiguous. Germline-derived CDR1 and CDR2 are SGDLS and YYNGEE. CDR3 length: 14 residues. V was shortened by 3 bases and J by 0 bases, with 10 bases between the two germline ends. In DNA, the CDR3 is TGTGCCAGCAGCGCCGAGCTGATCTCCTACGAGCAGTACTTC. Its translation is CASSAELISYEQYF.

The genes are TRBV2 and TRBJ1-5, with 12 bases identical to TRBD1. This CDR3 comprises 20 residues. Losses at the gene ends were 5 bases for V and 0 bases for J; bases not matched to a gene: 14. CDR1 and CDR2 from the germline V gene are SNHLY and FYNNEI. The CDR3 loop reads CASSSNAGTGGTNSNQPQHF. The CDR3 bases are TGTGCCAGCAGTTCTAACGCCGGGACAGGGGGCACGAATAGCAATCAGCCCCAGCATTTT. Looking up the rest from reference TRBV2 and TRBJ1-5 gives the full variable domain: EPEVTQTPSHQVTQMGQEVILRCVPISNHLYFYWYRQILGQKVEFLVSFYNNEISEKSEIFDDQFSVERPDGSNFTLKIRSTKLEDSAMYFCASSSNAGTGGTNSNQPQHFGDGTRLSIL.

This sequence joins TRBV18 and TRBJ2-1; 11 bases agree with TRBD2. Per the germline V gene, CDR1 is KGHSH and CDR2 is LQKENI. The CDR3 runs to 19 residues. With 2 bases clipped from V and 2 bases from J, the junction kept 11 bases outside the gene matches. The CDR3 protein is CASSPSVIAGGRTYNEQFF. For the CDR3, the DNA is TGTGCCAGCTCACCAAGCGTCATAGCGGGGGGGCGGACCTACAATGAGCAGTTCTTC. The full variable domain, completed using reference TRBV18 and TRBJ2-1, is NAGVMQNPRHLVRRRGQEARLRCSPMKGHSHVYWYRQLPEEGLKFMVYLQKENIIDESGMPKERFSAEFPKEGPSILRIQQVVRGDSAAYFCASSPSVIAGGRTYNEQFFGPGTRLTVL.

This chain connects TRBV6-5 to TRBJ2-7; a possible D gene is TRBD1 (7 bases). This CDR3 spans 14 amino acids. CDR1 MNHEY and CDR2 SVGAGI come from the germline V gene. V lost 6 bases, J lost 5 bases, and 17 bases lay in between. CDR3 sequence reads: CASSTRQGGNEQYF. The CDR3 region has the DNA TGTGCCAGCAGCACGAGACAGGGCGGGAACGAGCAGTACTTC.

This clone has a count of ten or more. The genes are TRBV27 and TRBJ1-1; 7 bases agree with TRBD1. The ends lost 8 bases at V and 4 bases at J; junction bases unmatched: 7. Germline CDR1 is MNHEY and CDR2 is SMNVEV (reference sequence). The CDR3 is 13 amino acids. CDR3 coding DNA: TGTGCCAGCCAAATATCAGGGGGCACTGAAGCTTTCTTT. Protein sequence: CASQISGGTEAFF.